The 19 T cell receptor beta chains reported below all come from one sample, sequenced in a study of blood T cell repertoires in COVID-19. Here immunoSEQ multiplex PCR was the method, and the copy in TCRdb shows in-frame clones only, minus some. The sample has about 490,000 clones, 75% to 90% seen once. The sequencing sample was made of peripheral blood. These receptors all stem from a human donor in a cohort sampled during active COVID-19.

This chain uses TRBV19 with TRBJ1-3, with D hard to call. The CDR3 is made up of 18 amino acids. Germline V CDR1 and CDR2: LNHDA, SQIVND (reference sequence). V was pared by 2 bases and J by 0 bases, with 17 bases between. CDR3 amino acids: CASSISQTRSYSGNTIYF. In DNA, the CDR3 is TGTGCCAGTAGTATATCTCAGACGCGGTCGTACTCTGGAAACACCATATATTTT.

The chain carries TRBV7-3 and TRBJ2-2, with 7 bases fitting TRBD1. The CDR3 loop spans 18 amino acids. Germline lookup yields CDR1 SGHTA and CDR2 FQGTGA. V shed 0 bases and J 4 bases; nucleotides not matched to a gene: 11. CDR3 loop: CASSLTPRQGRGTGELFF. CDR3 sequence (DNA): TGTGCCAGCAGCTTAACCCCTAGACAGGGACGGGGCACCGGGGAGCTGTTTTTT.

The V and J genes are TRBV6-4 and TRBJ2-1; a possible D gene is TRBD1 (6 bases). This CDR3 region has 16 residues. Trimming removed 0 bases from V and 5 bases from J, with 14 bases in between. In germline, CDR1 is MRHNA, CDR2 SNTAGT. The CDR3 protein is CASSDSRTDVDNEQFF. The DNA of the CDR3 is TGTGCCAGCAGTGACTCTCGGACAGATGTTGACAATGAGCAGTTCTTC.

This chain joins TRBV7-3 and TRBJ2-1, with D tentatively TRBD2 (6 bases). V was clipped by 0 bases and J by 3 bases, with 12 bases between them. Germline lookup yields CDR1 SGHTA and CDR2 FQGTGA. The CDR3 loop spans 16 amino acids. CDR3 DNA sequence: TGTGCCAGCAGCTTAACAGCCGGGAGCGGCTACAATGAGCAGTTCTTC. This sequence encodes CASSLTAGSGYNEQFF. Together with reference TRBV7-3 and TRBJ2-1, the CDR3 gives the full variable domain: GAGVSQTPSNKVTEKGKYVELRCDPISGHTALYWYRQSLGQGPEFLIYFQGTGAADDSGLPNDRFFAVRPEGSVSTLKIQRTERGDSAVYLCASSLTAGSGYNEQFFGPGTRLTVL.

The chain carries TRBV6-6 and TRBJ1-2, with 10 nucleotides matching TRBD1. J lost 7 bases, V lost 6 bases, and 11 bases had no gene match. The CDR3 has 15 residues. The germline V gene has CDR1 MNHNY and CDR2 SVGAGI (reference sequence). CDR3 coding DNA: TGTGCCAGCAGCCCCACGGGACAGGGGAGGACTGGCTACACCTTC. Amino acid sequence: CASSPTGQGRTGYTF.

The chain employs TRBV19 and TRBJ2-1; 8 positions agree with TRBD2. CDR3 length: 17 residues. V lost 3 bases and J lost 7; bases outside the gene matches: 14. Germline loops: CDR1 LNHDA, CDR2 SQIVND (reference sequence). The CDR3 sequence is CASSILRGIAGTNEQFF. CDR3 sequence (DNA): TGTGCCAGTAGTATTCTCAGGGGCATAGCGGGAACAAATGAGCAGTTCTTC.

The chain has TRBV2 and TRBJ2-7; 11 positions agree with TRBD2. CDR3 length: 15 residues. From germline, CDR1 is SNHLY and CDR2 FYNNEI. Losses at the gene ends were 6 bases for V and 7 bases for J; bases not matched to a gene: 11. CDR3 protein: CASRGTSGSPKEQYF. CDR3 nucleotide sequence: TGTGCCAGCAGGGGTACTAGCGGGAGCCCGAAGGAGCAGTACTTC.

This chain connects TRBV15 to TRBJ2-3; 7 nucleotides match TRBD2. This CDR3 comprises 19 residues. V was clipped by 1 base and J by 0 bases; unmatched bases: 13. In germline, CDR1 is LNHNV, CDR2 YYDKDF (reference sequence). This CDR3 is CATSRVAQWGGPSTDTQYF. The CDR3 DNA reads TGTGCCACCAGCAGAGTGGCCCAATGGGGGGGACCTAGCACAGATACGCAGTATTTT.

The CDR3 DNA follows: TGTGCCAGCAGCCCTGGACAGGGGGACAACGACGAGCAGTACTTC. Amino acid sequence: CASSPGQGDNDEQYF. The gene calls are TRBV3-1 (or the pseudogene TRBV3-2) and TRBJ2-7; 10 positions match TRBD1. V shed 4 bases and J 5 bases; nucleotides not matched to a gene: 8. Looked up from germline, CDR1 is LGHDT and CDR2 is YNNKEL (reference sequence). CDR3 length: 15 amino acids.

The genes are TRBV28 and TRBJ1-1, with 7 nucleotides matching TRBD1. The V gene end was trimmed by 4 bases and the J gene end by 6 bases; junction bases not matched to a gene: 8. CDR3 length: 14 amino acids. CDR1 and CDR2 (germline): MDHEN, SYDVKM. The CDR3 sequence: CASSSTGAAPEAFF. The CDR3 bases are TGTGCCAGCAGTTCCACAGGGGCGGCGCCTGAAGCTTTCTTT.

This chain links TRBV29-1 with TRBJ2-2, with 9 bases lining up with TRBD1. Germline V gives CDR1 SQVTM, CDR2 ANQGSEA. The CDR3 runs 16 residues. V shed 4 bases, J shed 4 bases, and the junction held 10 bases outside the gene matches. The CDR3 coding sequence is TGCAGCGTTGCACGTCCGGGACAGGGTCGCACCGGGGAGCTGTTTTTT. This codes for CSVARPGQGRTGELFF.

This clone was seen more than once but under ten times. V usage is TRBV11-1 and J usage is TRBJ2-5, with 9 bases aligning to TRBD1. Germline CDR1 reads SGHAT; CDR2 reads FQDESV (reference sequence). This CDR3 is 14 amino acids long. V shed 6 bases and J 5 bases; nucleotides not matched to a gene: 7. The CDR3 DNA is TGTGCCAGCAGTCCCCGGGACAGGGAGGAGACCCAGTACTTC. Protein product: CASSPRDREETQYF.

The chain employs TRBV3-1 (or the pseudogene TRBV3-2) and TRBJ2-5; 16 nucleotides agree with TRBD2. The CDR3 consists of 18 residues. V dropped 4 bases and J dropped 4; count of bases not matched to a gene: 9. Germline values: CDR1 LGHDT, CDR2 YNNKEL (reference sequence). Written as DNA, the CDR3 is TGTGCCAGCAGCCGATGGGGACTAGCGGGAGGGCCCGGAGAGACCCAGTACTTC. Its translation is CASSRWGLAGGPGETQYF.

The chain employs TRBV5-8 and TRBJ1-1; tentatively, D is TRBD1 (6 bases). Germline lookup yields CDR1 SGHTS and CDR2 YDEGEE. This CDR3 is 14 amino acids long. Trimming shortened V by 3 bases and J by 2 bases, and 11 bases separated the two germline ends. The CDR3 DNA follows: TGTGCCAGCAGCTACGGACAGATAAACACTGAAGCTTTCTTT. This codes for CASSYGQINTEAFF.

The chain joins TRBV19 to TRBJ2-1, with D tentatively TRBD1 (6 bases). CDR3 size: 16 residues. Germline lookup yields CDR1 LNHDA and CDR2 SQIVND (reference sequence). V gave up 4 bases and J gave up 0 bases, with 13 bases separating them. The CDR3 DNA follows: TGTGCCAGTAGTACCGATGGACAGAGCTCCTACAATGAGCAGTTCTTC. Amino acids: CASSTDGQSSYNEQFF.

The chain links TRBV6-5 to TRBJ2-3; D is perhaps TRBD1 (6 bases). The germline V gene encodes CDR1 MNHEY and CDR2 SVGAGI. This CDR3 is 16 amino acids long. V lost 1 base, J lost 2 bases, and 13 bases lay in between. The CDR3 coding sequence is TGTGCCAGCAGTTACTGGGGGCAAGGGCTCACAGATACGCAGTATTTT. It codes for CASSYWGQGLTDTQYF.

The J gene is TRBJ1-1, the V gene TRBV19; maybe TRBD1 (5 bases). Trimming pared 7 bases from V and 3 bases from J, leaving 18 bases between. Germline CDR1 is LNHDA and CDR2 is SQIVND (reference sequence). The CDR3 contains 15 residues. The CDR3, as DNA: TGTGCCAGTACCCCACGGGGGGGATGGGACACTGAAGCTTTCTTT. This gives the protein CASTPRGGWDTEAFF.

The chain is built from TRBV6-1 and TRBJ1-3, with D hard to call. V was pared by 4 bases and J by 4 bases, with 23 bases between. Germline values: CDR1 MNHNS, CDR2 SASEGT. The CDR3 covers 18 residues. The CDR3 loop is CASSGEEVASKSGNTIYF. The CDR3 DNA sequence: TGTGCCAGCAGTGGGGAGGAGGTCGCTTCTAAATCCGGAAACACCATATATTTT.

V usage is TRBV29-1 and J usage is TRBJ2-5; possible D gene TRBD1, 5 bases. V gave up 6 bases and J gave up 5 bases, with 16 bases separating them. Germline-derived CDR1 and CDR2 are SQVTM and ANQGSEA. CDR3 length equals 13 residues. This CDR3 reads CSVRPSGAETQYF. For the CDR3, the DNA is TGCAGCGTCCGTCCGAGTGGGGCGGAGACCCAGTACTTC.